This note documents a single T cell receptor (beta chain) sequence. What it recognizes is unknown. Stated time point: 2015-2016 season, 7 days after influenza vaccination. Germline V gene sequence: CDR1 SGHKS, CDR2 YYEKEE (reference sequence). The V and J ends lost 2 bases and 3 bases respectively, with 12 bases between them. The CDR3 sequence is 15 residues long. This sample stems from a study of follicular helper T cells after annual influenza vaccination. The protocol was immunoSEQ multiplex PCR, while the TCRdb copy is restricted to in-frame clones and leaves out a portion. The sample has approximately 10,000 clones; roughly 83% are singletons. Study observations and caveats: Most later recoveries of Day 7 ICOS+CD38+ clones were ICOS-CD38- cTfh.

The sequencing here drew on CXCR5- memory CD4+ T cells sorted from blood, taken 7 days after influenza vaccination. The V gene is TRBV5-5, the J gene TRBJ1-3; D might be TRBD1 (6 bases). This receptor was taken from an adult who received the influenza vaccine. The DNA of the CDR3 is TGTGCCAGCAGCTTCTCAGGGGTCCGTGGAAACACCATATATTTT. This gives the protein CASSFSGVRGNTIYF.